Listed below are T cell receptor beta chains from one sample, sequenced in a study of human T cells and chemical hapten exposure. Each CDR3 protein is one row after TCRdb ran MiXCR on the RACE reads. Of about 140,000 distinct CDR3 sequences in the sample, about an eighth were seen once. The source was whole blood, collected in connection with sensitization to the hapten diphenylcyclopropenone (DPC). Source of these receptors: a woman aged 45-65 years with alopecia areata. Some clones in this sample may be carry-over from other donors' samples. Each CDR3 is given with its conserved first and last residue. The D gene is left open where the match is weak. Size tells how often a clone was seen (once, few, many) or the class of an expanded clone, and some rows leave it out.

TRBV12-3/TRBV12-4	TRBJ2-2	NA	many	CASSDQSNTGELFF	TGTGCCAGCAGTGATCAATCGAACACCGGGGAGCTGTTTTTT
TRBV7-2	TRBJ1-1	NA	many	CASSFQKEAFF	TGTGCCAGCAGCTTCCAGAAAGAAGCTTTCTTT
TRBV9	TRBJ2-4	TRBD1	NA	CASSGGDGKNIQYF	TGTGCCAGTTCAGGGGGAGATGGCAAAAACATTCAGTACTTC
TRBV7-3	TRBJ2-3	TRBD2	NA	CASSPPGLRTDTQYF	TGTGCCAGCAGCCCCCCGGGACTACGAACAGATACGCAGTATTTT
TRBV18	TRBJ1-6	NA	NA	CASSRSDIKLYSPLHF	TGTGCCAGCTCACGGTCGGACATAAAGCTATATTCACCCCTCCACTTT
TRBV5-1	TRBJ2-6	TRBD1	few	CASSRTGQGDGANVLTF	TGCGCCAGCAGCCGGACGGGACAGGGAGACGGGGCCAACGTCCTGACTTTC
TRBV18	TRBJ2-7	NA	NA	CASSPGSGTHEQYF	TGTGCCAGCTCCCCCGGGTCCGGGACCCACGAGCAGTACTTC
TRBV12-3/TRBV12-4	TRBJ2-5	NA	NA	CASRPGQSQETQYF	TGTGCCAGCAGACCTGGACAGAGCCAAGAGACCCAGTACTTC
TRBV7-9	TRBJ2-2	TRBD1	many	CASSSGTGFYTGELFF	TGTGCCAGCAGCTCCGGGACAGGTTTTTACACCGGGGAGCTGTTTTTT
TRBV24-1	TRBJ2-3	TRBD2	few	CATSDSQTSVRDTQYF	TGTGCCACCAGTGATTCCCAGACTAGCGTGAGAGATACGCAGTATTTT
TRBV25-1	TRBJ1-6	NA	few	CASSELGSYSPLHF	TGTGCCAGCAGTGAATTAGGTTCCTATTCACCCCTCCACTTT